This T cell receptor (beta chain) emerged from a study of blood T cell repertoires in COVID-19. On the study more broadly: T cells, B-cell-depleted T cells, or PBMCs provided the cDNA or gDNA that served as material.

With V trimmed by 6 bases and J by 0 bases, 6 bases remained unmatched. Germline-derived CDR1 and CDR2 are MNHEY and SVGEGT. There are 15 residues in the CDR3. Under the authors' procedure: Nucleated cell counts were estimated from reference gene primer amplification. The table came from immunoSEQ multiplex PCR; TCRdb's copy has only in-frame clones and leaves some out. The V and J calls and clone size were taken over from that table, and D and trimming were inferred from the DNA. The data show 85,000 to 130,000 clones, roughly four fifths seen once. This clone was seen a handful of times. The sequence derives from a woman aged 55-75 years with acute or convalescent COVID-19. Sequences were obtained from peripheral blood. This sequence joins TRBV6-2 or TRBV6-3 and TRBJ2-3; 7 nucleotides align to TRBD1. This chain's CDR3 is CASSPRGSSTDTQYF. The CDR3 coding sequence is TGTGCCAGCAGCCCCAGGGGGTCCAGCACAGATACGCAGTATTTT.